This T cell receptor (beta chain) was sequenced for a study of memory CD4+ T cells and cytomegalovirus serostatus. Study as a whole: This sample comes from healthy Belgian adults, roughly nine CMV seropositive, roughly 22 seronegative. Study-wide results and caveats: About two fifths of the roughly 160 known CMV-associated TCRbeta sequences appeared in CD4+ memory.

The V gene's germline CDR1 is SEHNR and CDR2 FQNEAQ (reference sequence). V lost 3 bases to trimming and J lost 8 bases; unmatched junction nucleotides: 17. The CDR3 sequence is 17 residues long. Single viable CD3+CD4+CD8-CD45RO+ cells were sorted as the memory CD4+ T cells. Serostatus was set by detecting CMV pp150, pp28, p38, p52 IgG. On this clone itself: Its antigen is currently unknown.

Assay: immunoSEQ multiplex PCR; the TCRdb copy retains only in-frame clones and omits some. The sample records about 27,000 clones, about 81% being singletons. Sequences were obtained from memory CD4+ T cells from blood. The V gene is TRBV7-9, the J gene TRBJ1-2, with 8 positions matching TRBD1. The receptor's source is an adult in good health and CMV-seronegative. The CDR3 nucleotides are TGTGCCAGCAGCTTTTCAGGGTCTACAGGGGGGTTGGGAGGCTACACCTTC. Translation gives CASSFSGSTGGLGGYTF.